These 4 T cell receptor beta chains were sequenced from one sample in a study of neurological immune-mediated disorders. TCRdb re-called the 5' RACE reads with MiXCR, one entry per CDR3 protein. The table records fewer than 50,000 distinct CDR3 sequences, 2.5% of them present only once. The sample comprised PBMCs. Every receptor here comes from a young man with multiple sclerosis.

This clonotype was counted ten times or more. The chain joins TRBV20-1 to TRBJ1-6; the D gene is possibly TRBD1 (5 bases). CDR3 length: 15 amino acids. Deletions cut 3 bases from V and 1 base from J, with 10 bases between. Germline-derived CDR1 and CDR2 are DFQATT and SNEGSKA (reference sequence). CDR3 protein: CSARRQGSYNSPLHF. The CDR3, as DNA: TGCAGTGCTAGGCGGCAGGGATCCTATAATTCACCCCTCCACTTT.

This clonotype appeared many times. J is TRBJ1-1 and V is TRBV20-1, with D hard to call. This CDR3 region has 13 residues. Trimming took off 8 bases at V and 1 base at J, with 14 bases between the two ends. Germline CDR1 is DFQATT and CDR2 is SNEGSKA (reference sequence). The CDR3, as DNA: TGCAGTAAAAATAGGGATGGGAACACTGAAGCTTTCTTT. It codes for CSKNRDGNTEAFF.

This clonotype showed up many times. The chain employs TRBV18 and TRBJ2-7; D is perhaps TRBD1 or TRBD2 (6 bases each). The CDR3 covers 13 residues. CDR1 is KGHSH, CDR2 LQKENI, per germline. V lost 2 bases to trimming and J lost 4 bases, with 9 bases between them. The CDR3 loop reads CASSPGGGYEQYF. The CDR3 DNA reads TGTGCCAGCTCACCAGGAGGGGGATACGAGCAGTACTTC.

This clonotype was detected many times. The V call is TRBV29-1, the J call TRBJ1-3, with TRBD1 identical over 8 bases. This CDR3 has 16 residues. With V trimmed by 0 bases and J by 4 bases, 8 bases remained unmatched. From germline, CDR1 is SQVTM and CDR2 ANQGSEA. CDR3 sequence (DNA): TGCAGCGTTGAAGAACGTCCAGGGGGCTTCGGAAACACCATATATTTT. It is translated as CSVEERPGGFGNTIYF.